This T cell receptor (beta chain) was sequenced for a study of early T cells in non-severe SARS-CoV-2 infection. Turning to the study itself: Bulk RNA taken from unsorted whole blood was sequenced, leaving chains unpaired.

Using its own MiXCR run on the 5' RACE reads, TCRdb lists one record per CDR3 protein. The sample includes roughly 100,000 distinct CDR3 sequences, around 14% seen only once; the top ten take about 6.2%. The CDR3 is 16 residues long. The V gene lost 5 bases and the J gene lost 4 bases, with 21 bases spanning the gap. Germline CDR1 and CDR2: SGHTA and FQGNSA. The table lists this clonotype with a few counts. What it recognizes is unknown. Study-wide findings and caveats: Anti-spike CD8 responses were favored in VDJdb matching, and private and CD4 specificities were missed.

The V and J genes are TRBV7-2 and TRBJ2-7; maybe TRBD1 (6 bases). This clonotype was sampled from an adult who was a healthcare worker with PCR-confirmed SARS-CoV-2 infection or an uninfected control (not recorded which). Specimen: whole blood. The CDR3 sequence: CASSLGQTLIKYEQYF. The CDR3 DNA reads TGTGCCAGCAGCCTCGGACAGACCCTAATAAAGTACGAGCAGTACTTC.